This TCR beta chain is from a study of cytomegalovirus exposure and HLA in healthy donors. The PCR had 60 Vbeta and 13 Jbeta primers. TCRdb's copy holds only in-frame clones and misses some; the assay was immunoSEQ multiplex PCR. Its clone listing holds about 110,000 clones. Concerning this clone itself: Antigen specificity is unknown.

In germline, CDR1 is SNHLY, CDR2 FYNNEI. The CDR3 extends over 13 amino acids. V dropped 4 bases and J dropped 3 bases, with 9 bases sitting between them. Study-wide findings and caveats: TCR beta V- and J-gene trimming was later associated with a missense DCLRE1C variant.

Sequencing was carried out using PBMCs. This chain links TRBV2 with TRBJ1-1; maybe TRBD1 (5 bases). This receptor was identified in a man aged 18 to 35 in good health and CMV-seronegative. For the CDR3, the DNA is TGTGCCAGCAGTGCGAGGGACTACACTGAAGCTTTCTTT. This codes for CASSARDYTEAFF.